This paragraph covers one T cell receptor (beta chain) sequence. The target of this receptor is not known. A single base separates this from a much larger clone, so it may be a read error. These data come from a study of molecular identifiers for immune sequencing clone quantification (dated by TCRdb to between 2018 and 2020). Looking at the study overall: For a replicate experiment, RNA from approximately 20,000 or 98,000 naive CD8 T cells was divided into five aliquots, and four of the five aliquots were sequenced. This methods study used CD8 T cells to benchmark TCR RNA copy counting and molecular-identifier clustering-based TCR repertoire sequencing (MIDCIRS). What the work shows at the level of the full study, not this receptor alone: Highly expanded clone sizes could be underestimated if identical TCR molecules share a barcode. Modeling indicated approximately 3.1 TCR RNA copies recovered per cell, compared with 7.5 to 10 by digital PCR, which implies a capture efficiency of 25% to 35%. When barcode sub-clustering was left out, chimeric consensus sequences inflated TCR diversity, with chimeras reaching as high as 47%. Even against a background of 800,000 to 1,000,000 naive CD8 T cells, spiked-in Jurkat TCR RNA amounting to a single cell's worth was reported to be detectable. Naive libraries contained spiked-in Jurkat TCR RNA (approximately nine copies' worth), which is not part of the donor repertoire. In CMV-specific effector cells, clones with more than 20 RNA copies contained over 97% of molecules, whereas in naive cells such clones contained under 1% of molecules.

The CDR3 goes from the cysteine to the phenylalanine over 15 residues. CDR3 DNA only is kept here, 45 bases in frame from base 1. CDR1 and CDR2 were assigned from the germline V gene as SGHDT and YYEEEE. Libraries of naive CD8 T cells were built from anywhere between about 17,000 and 1,000,000 sorted cells, with 10%, 30% or 50% of the purified RNA used. On a BD FACSAria II, naive CD8 T cells were FACS-sorted as CD8+CD4-CCR7+CD45RA+ and collected into RLT Plus buffer. To test detection sensitivity, Jurkat RNA equal to about nine TCR copies was added to samples of roughly 19,000-1,100,000 naive CD8 T cells. Enrichment of CD8 T cells was performed with RosetteSep CD8+ T Cell Enrichment Cocktail and Ficoll-Paque, after which ACK red cell lysis was carried out. Library generation was performed with PCR. Sequencing used a NextSeq 500. Bulk TCR libraries were generated as previously described, with the TCR primers listed in Table S5 used. Purification of total RNA was performed with the Qiagen AllPrep DNA/RNA kit. Before analysis, reads from multiple sequencing runs of one library were combined. The source study handled its data this way. Only reads with exact TCR constant sequence were kept, trimmed to 150 nt, and grouped by their 12-nt molecular barcodes. Reads in each barcode group were sub-clustered using a 15% Levenshtein threshold, and a quality-weighted consensus sequence was built for each RNA molecule. Non-functional sequences were excluded, and lower-count sequences lying one edit away from another sequence were also excluded. Barcode sub-clusters with fewer than 20% of the maximum read count were removed, based on fitting two negative binomial distributions. TCRdb passed the public sequencing reads through fastp at Q25 and MiXCR, retaining productive beta sequences. Under each unique CDR3 protein, matching rows form one entry showing the most common genes and DNA. It is TCRdb's table, rather than the study itself, that gives the V and J calls and clone size. Recorded for this sample are under 800,000 distinct CDR3 sequences; approximately 24% of them occurred a single time. About 0.84% of the sample belongs to the ten largest clones.

The source of this sequence is a human donor in good health. Some libraries in this study had Jurkat cell RNA spiked in. The chain was built from TRBV5-6 and TRBJ1-5; D gene: possibly TRBD1, on 5 matching bases. The sample comprised naive CD8+ T cells from blood, with Jurkat cell RNA spiked in. The cell subset or site label, as the study defines it: FACS-sorted CD8+CD4-CCR7+CD45RA+ naive T cells. The CDR3 region reads CTSSPRVRVNQPQHF. At the DNA level, the sequence is TGTACCAGCAGCCCCAGGGTTCGGGTCAATCAGCCCCAGCATTTT.